This note documents a single TCR beta chain sequence. This entry comes from a study of blood T cell repertoires in COVID-19. Study context: PBMCs, B-cell-depleted T cells, or T cells provided the cDNA or gDNA that made up the material.

Assay used: immunoSEQ multiplex PCR; TCRdb lists only in-frame clones, some missing. The data show over 250,000 clones, about 85% seen once. The CDR3 runs to 11 residues. V lost 1 base and J lost 10, with 6 bases in between. The germline V gene encodes CDR1 SGHNT and CDR2 YYREEE (reference sequence). The receptor's source is a human donor in a cohort sampled during active COVID-19. The V and J genes are TRBV5-4 and TRBJ2-1; D unclear. The material sequenced was peripheral blood. The CDR3 coding sequence is TGTGCCAGCAGCTTGTCGGTAGAGCAGTTCTTC. It specifies CASSLSVEQFF. Together with reference TRBV5-4 and TRBJ2-1, the CDR3 gives the full variable domain: ETGVTQSPTHLIKTRGQQVTLRCSSQSGHNTVSWYQQALGQGPQFIFQYYREEENGRGNFPPRFSGLQFPNYSSELNVNALELDDSALYLCASSLSVEQFFGPGTRLTVL.